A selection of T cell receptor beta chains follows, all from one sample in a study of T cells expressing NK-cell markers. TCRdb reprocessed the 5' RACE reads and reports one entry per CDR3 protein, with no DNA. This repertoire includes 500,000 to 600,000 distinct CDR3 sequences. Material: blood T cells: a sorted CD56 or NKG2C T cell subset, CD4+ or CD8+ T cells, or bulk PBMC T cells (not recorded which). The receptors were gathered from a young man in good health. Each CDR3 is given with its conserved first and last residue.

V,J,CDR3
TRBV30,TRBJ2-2,CAWSRTSSTGELFF
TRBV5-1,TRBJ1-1,CASKPGRPGYTEAFF
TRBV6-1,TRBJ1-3,CASSKDRGSNTIYF
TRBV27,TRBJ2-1,CATGDGTSGNEQFF
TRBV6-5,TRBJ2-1,CASSYGPGLGNEQFF
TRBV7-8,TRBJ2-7,CASSLGTVFAEQYF
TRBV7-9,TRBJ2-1,CASSLVAGGREQFF
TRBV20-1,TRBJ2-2,CSATRLALRNTGELFF
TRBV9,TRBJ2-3,CASSARTGEVRTDTQYF
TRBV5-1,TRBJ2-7,CASSLGGTDNHEQYF
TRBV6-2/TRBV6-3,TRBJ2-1,CASSQNVLIYNEQFF
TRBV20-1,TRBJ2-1,CSAREGALAANEQFF
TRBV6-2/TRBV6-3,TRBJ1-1,CASRESGQGVTEAFF
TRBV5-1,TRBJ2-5,CASSGGTGTEETQYF
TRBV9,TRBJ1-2,CASSGVSLYGYTF
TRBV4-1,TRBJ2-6,CASSERQISGANVLTF
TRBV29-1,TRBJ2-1,CSVFIGQGTYNEQFF
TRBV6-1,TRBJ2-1,CASSLAGGVNEQFF
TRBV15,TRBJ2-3,CATSRITGFADTQYF
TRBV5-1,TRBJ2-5,CASQTIGETQYF
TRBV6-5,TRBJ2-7,CASTSSGTGVSYEQYF
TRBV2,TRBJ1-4,CASDGGATNEKLFF
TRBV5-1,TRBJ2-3,CASSGTSGSTDTQYF
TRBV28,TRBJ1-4,CASSSGGQGTNEKLFF
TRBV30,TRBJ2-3,CAWSSLAGADTQYF
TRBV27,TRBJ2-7,CASSLSGTGDYEQYF
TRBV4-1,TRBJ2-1,CASSQDVDTGHYNEQFF
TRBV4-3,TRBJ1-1,CASSQGPTMTAFF
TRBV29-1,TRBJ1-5,CSVERPRQASNQPQHF